The text below deals with one TCR beta chain. The data stem from a study of blood T cell repertoires in COVID-19. At the level of the study: Whether acute or convalescent, the COVID-19 samples came from the United States, Italy and Spain. PBMCs, B-cell-depleted T cells, or T cells provided the cDNA or gDNA that made up the material.

Germline-derived CDR1 and CDR2 are MNHEY and SVGAGI. The CDR3 has 15 residues. Trimming took 0 bases from V and 4 from J; bases not matched to a gene: 1. As handled by the study authors: Estimated nucleated cell counts came from reference gene primer amplification. Sequencing used immunoSEQ multiplex PCR; TCRdb keeps in-frame clones, though not all of them. V, J and clone size are taken as reported in that table, and D and trimming were inferred from the DNA itself. Of some 120,000 clones in the sample, around four fifths were seen once. Sequencing used peripheral blood. The V gene is TRBV6-5, the J gene TRBJ2-4; the match to TRBD1 covers 9 bases. The TCR comes from a man aged 60-69 years with acute or convalescent COVID-19. The CDR3: CASSYSGQGKNIQYF. In DNA, the CDR3 is TGTGCCAGCAGTTACTCGGGACAGGGAAAAAACATTCAGTACTTC.